A single T cell receptor (beta chain) is shown here with its context. This record comes from a study of blood T cell repertoires in COVID-19. The table came from immunoSEQ multiplex PCR; TCRdb's copy has only in-frame clones and leaves some out. The table lists 250,000 or so clones, about 86% of them singletons, with less than 8% in the top ten. This CDR3 has 14 amino acids. V shed 4 bases and J 15 bases; nucleotides not matched to a gene: 9. Per germline, CDR1 MGHRA and CDR2 YSYEKL. The receptor was derived from a man in his 60s with acute or convalescent COVID-19. Material: peripheral blood. The chain uses TRBV4-1 and TRBJ2-1, with TRBD2 matching over 13 bases. CDR3: CASSPTSGRGHWFF. CDR3 nucleotide sequence: TGCGCCAGCAGCCCCACTAGCGGGAGGGGGCATTGGTTCTTC.